This TCR beta chain was obtained from a study of blood T cell repertoires in COVID-19. The overall study: The analysed material was cDNA or gDNA that came from T cells, B-cell-depleted T cells, or PBMCs.

Data came from immunoSEQ multiplex PCR; TCRdb stores just in-frame clones and leaves some out. The sample has some 190,000 clones, 70% to 90% seen once. This clone was seen a handful of times. CDR1 MDHEN and CDR2 SYDVKM come from the germline V gene. The CDR3 loop spans 15 amino acids. Trimming stripped 2 bases from V and 7 bases from J, with 18 bases between. Sequencing was performed on peripheral blood. The genes are TRBV28 and TRBJ2-7; possible D gene TRBD2, 6 bases. The TCR sequence derives from an elderly woman with acute or convalescent COVID-19. The DNA of the CDR3 is TGTGCCAGCAGTTTAGTCCCGGGAGTCCTCGGGGAGCAGTACTTC. Translating gives CASSLVPGVLGEQYF. The variable domain in full, with the rest retrieved from reference TRBV28 and TRBJ2-7, is DVKVTQSSRYLVKRTGEKVFLECVQDMDHENMFWYRQDPGLGLRLIYFSYDVKMKEKGDIPEGYSVSREKKERFSLILESASTNQTSMYLCASSLVPGVLGEQYFGPGTRLTVT.